This T cell receptor (beta chain) derives from a study of beta chain features in type 1 diabetes. Study findings and constraints: Type 1 diabetes patients had TCRB CDR3s that were shorter (moderately but significantly so) in all four CD4+ subsets.

Trimming left V 2 bases short and J 2 bases short, with 3 bases between. Per germline, CDR1 KGHSH and CDR2 LQKENI. The CDR3 runs to 12 residues. Reverse transcribing all isolated RNA meant expressed TCRB transcripts were sequenced. Method: immunoSEQ multiplex PCR; TCRdb's copy keeps in-frame clones and lacks some. The table includes around 110,000 clones, less than 20% detected once. To note about this clone: What it binds is unknown.

Specimen: central memory CD4+ T cells from blood. The sequence was collected from a man aged 30 to 45 with type 1 diabetes. The rearrangement joins TRBV18 to TRBJ2-5, with no clear D. The CDR3 here is CASSPEQETQYF. In DNA form, the CDR3 reads TGTGCCAGCTCACCAGAACAAGAGACCCAGTACTTC.